A selection of T cell receptor beta chains follows, all from one sample in a study of technical replicates of blood from a few donors. Clones were sequenced by immunoSEQ multiplex PCR, and TCRdb holds only the in-frame ones, with some missing. The sample consists of tens of thousands of clones, around nine tenths of them appearing once. The sample comprised PBMCs. Every receptor here comes from a human donor in good health. Some clones in this sample may be carry-over from other donors' samples. Each CDR3 is given with its conserved first and last residue. A D gene is named only where the DNA matches it firmly. Size values are once, few and many counts, or a class for expanded clones, and some rows have none.

len: 14; v_gene: TRBV19; d_gene: NA; abundance: NA; j_gene: TRBJ2-7; CDR3aa: CASSARIRGYEQYF; CDR3nt: TGTGCCAGTAGTGCAAGAATCAGGGGCTACGAGCAGTACTTC
len: 11; v_gene: TRBV5-1; d_gene: NA; abundance: NA; j_gene: TRBJ2-3; CDR3aa: CASRHTDTQYF; CDR3nt: TGCGCCAGCCGACACACAGATACACAGTATTTT
len: 16; v_gene: TRBV5-1; d_gene: TRBD2; abundance: NA; j_gene: TRBJ2-7; CDR3aa: CASSLGRLAGATEQYF; CDR3nt: TGCGCCAGCAGCTTGGGGAGACTAGCGGGGGCCACCGAGCAGTACTTC
len: 17; v_gene: TRBV4-2; d_gene: TRBD1; abundance: NA; j_gene: TRBJ2-2; CDR3aa: CASSRGLQGVGTGELFF; CDR3nt: TGTGCCAGCAGCCGCGGACTACAGGGGGTCGGCACCGGGGAGCTGTTTTTT
len: 12; v_gene: TRBV2; d_gene: TRBD1; abundance: once; j_gene: TRBJ2-7; CDR3aa: CASSATGDEQYF; CDR3nt: TGTGCCAGCAGTGCAACAGGGGACGAGCAGTACTTC
len: 15; v_gene: TRBV4-1; d_gene: TRBD2; abundance: NA; j_gene: TRBJ2-7; CDR3aa: CASSRPSGITGEQYF; CDR3nt: TGCGCCAGCAGCCGTCCCAGCGGGATTACGGGCGAGCAGTACTTC
len: 18; v_gene: TRBV13; d_gene: TRBD2; abundance: NA; j_gene: TRBJ2-3; CDR3aa: CASSLMTASGVYTDTQYF; CDR3nt: TGTGCCAGCAGCTTAATGACAGCTAGCGGGGTGTACACAGATACGCAGTATTTT
len: 13; v_gene: TRBV9; d_gene: TRBD1; abundance: NA; j_gene: TRBJ2-7; CDR3aa: CASSVAQGAEQYF; CDR3nt: TGTGCCAGCAGCGTAGCGCAGGGGGCCGAGCAGTACTTC
len: 14; v_gene: TRBV11-2; d_gene: NA; abundance: NA; j_gene: TRBJ1-6; CDR3aa: CASSPKGGNSPLHF; CDR3nt: TGTGCCAGCAGCCCAAAGGGGGGGAATTCACCCCTCCACTTT
len: 17; v_gene: TRBV5-1; d_gene: TRBD1; abundance: medium-sized; j_gene: TRBJ2-1; CDR3aa: CASSSPRTGGSYNEQFF; CDR3nt: TGCGCCAGCAGCTCGCCTCGGACAGGGGGCTCCTACAATGAGCAGTTCTTC
len: 13; v_gene: TRBV6-6; d_gene: TRBD1; abundance: few; j_gene: TRBJ1-2; CDR3aa: CASRLGQGDGYTF; CDR3nt: TGTGCCAGCAGACTCGGACAGGGTGATGGCTACACCTTC
len: 18; v_gene: TRBV4-3; d_gene: NA; abundance: NA; j_gene: TRBJ1-6; CDR3aa: CASSQDPISGGNNSPLHF; CDR3nt: TGCGCCAGCAGCCAAGATCCCATCTCGGGAGGTAATAATTCACCCCTCCACTTT
len: 14; v_gene: TRBV6-1; d_gene: NA; abundance: NA; j_gene: TRBJ2-5; CDR3aa: CASNSGGVEETQYF; CDR3nt: TGTGCCAGCAACTCCGGGGGAGTGGAAGAGACCCAGTACTTC
len: 13; v_gene: TRBV5-1; d_gene: NA; abundance: NA; j_gene: TRBJ1-6; CDR3aa: CASSRQDNSPLHF; CDR3nt: TGCGCCAGCAGTCGACAGGATAATTCACCCCTCCACTTT
len: 13; v_gene: TRBV11-2; d_gene: NA; abundance: NA; j_gene: TRBJ2-7; CDR3aa: CASSLSQAYEQYF; CDR3nt: TGTGCCAGCAGCTTATCACAAGCCTACGAGCAGTACTTC
len: 11; v_gene: TRBV2; d_gene: NA; abundance: NA; j_gene: TRBJ2-3; CDR3aa: CASRGRDTQYF; CDR3nt: TGTGCCAGCAGGGGGAGAGATACGCAGTATTTT
len: 19; v_gene: TRBV30; d_gene: TRBD2; abundance: NA; j_gene: TRBJ2-5; CDR3aa: CAWSKRGLAGDRYQETQYF; CDR3nt: TGTGCCTGGAGTAAGCGAGGACTAGCGGGAGACCGGTACCAAGAGACCCAGTACTTC
len: 19; v_gene: TRBV12-2; d_gene: NA; abundance: NA; j_gene: TRBJ2-2; CDR3aa: CASRLVSLAGAGPIGELFF; CDR3nt: TGTGCAAGTCGCTTAGTAAGCCTAGCGGGGGCCGGTCCTATCGGGGAGCTGTTTTTT
len: 13; v_gene: TRBV5-4; d_gene: TRBD2; abundance: NA; j_gene: TRBJ2-7; CDR3aa: CASSLGTTYEQYF; CDR3nt: TGTGCCAGCAGCTTAGGGACTACCTACGAGCAGTACTTC
len: 14; v_gene: TRBV2; d_gene: TRBD1; abundance: NA; j_gene: TRBJ1-6; CDR3aa: CASARQGINSPLHF; CDR3nt: TGTGCCAGTGCCCGACAGGGGATTAATTCACCCCTCCACTTT
len: 18; v_gene: TRBV5-6; d_gene: NA; abundance: few; j_gene: TRBJ1-1; CDR3aa: CASSLALGGGQARTEAFF; CDR3nt: TGTGCCAGCAGCTTGGCCTTAGGCGGGGGGCAGGCTAGGACTGAAGCTTTCTTT
len: 16; v_gene: TRBV15; d_gene: NA; abundance: NA; j_gene: TRBJ2-3; CDR3aa: CATSRDPALAPDTQYF; CDR3nt: TGTGCCACCAGCAGAGATCCAGCGCTCGCGCCAGATACGCAGTATTTT
len: 18; v_gene: TRBV19; d_gene: NA; abundance: NA; j_gene: TRBJ1-5; CDR3aa: CASSIGLKNRNSNQPQHF; CDR3nt: TGTGCCAGTAGTATTGGCTTAAAGAACAGGAATAGCAATCAGCCCCAGCATTTT
len: 15; v_gene: TRBV21-1; d_gene: NA; abundance: NA; j_gene: TRBJ2-2; CDR3aa: CASISRRQGHGELFF; CDR3nt: TGTGCCAGCATCTCTAGACGGCAGGGGCACGGGGAGCTGTTTTTT
len: 13; v_gene: TRBV6-5; d_gene: NA; abundance: NA; j_gene: TRBJ2-1; CDR3aa: CASSPGRYNEQFF; CDR3nt: TGTGCCAGCAGCCCCGGCAGGTACAATGAGCAGTTCTTC
len: 15; v_gene: TRBV7-2; d_gene: NA; abundance: NA; j_gene: TRBJ2-3; CDR3aa: CASSTSGTRADAQYF; CDR3nt: TGTGCCAGCAGCACGTCCGGGACTCGGGCCGACGCGCAGTATTTT
len: 11; v_gene: TRBV6-6; d_gene: NA; abundance: few; j_gene: TRBJ1-2; CDR3aa: CAAFGGSGYTF; CDR3nt: TGTGCCGCGTTCGGGGGGAGCGGCTACACCTTC
len: 15; v_gene: TRBV12-2; d_gene: NA; abundance: NA; j_gene: TRBJ2-3; CDR3aa: CASRLPQGVADTQYF; CDR3nt: TGTGCAAGTCGCCTACCCCAGGGGGTGGCAGATACGCAGTATTTT
len: 15; v_gene: TRBV4-1; d_gene: TRBD1; abundance: NA; j_gene: TRBJ2-1; CDR3aa: CASSQVQGDYNEQFF; CDR3nt: TGCGCCAGCAGCCAAGTTCAGGGGGACTACAATGAGCAGTTCTTC
len: 15; v_gene: TRBV7-8; d_gene: TRBD1; abundance: NA; j_gene: TRBJ2-5; CDR3aa: CASSNNQGAYETQYF; CDR3nt: TGTGCCAGCAGCAATAATCAGGGGGCTTATGAGACCCAGTACTTC
len: 16; v_gene: TRBV4-3; d_gene: NA; abundance: NA; j_gene: TRBJ2-7; CDR3aa: CASSQDLIAVPYEQYF; CDR3nt: TGCGCCAGCAGCCAAGATCTGATAGCGGTACCCTACGAGCAGTACTTC
len: 11; v_gene: TRBV19; d_gene: NA; abundance: NA; j_gene: TRBJ2-7; CDR3aa: CASGNSYEQYF; CDR3nt: TGTGCCAGTGGCAACTCCTACGAGCAGTACTTC
len: 13; v_gene: TRBV6-5; d_gene: TRBD1; abundance: NA; j_gene: TRBJ1-2; CDR3aa: CASRNGQAYGYTF; CDR3nt: TGTGCCAGCAGGAATGGACAGGCGTATGGCTACACCTTC
len: 19; v_gene: TRBV27; d_gene: TRBD2; abundance: NA; j_gene: TRBJ2-3; CDR3aa: CASSLSGTSGLNSTDTQYF; CDR3nt: TGTGCCAGCAGTTTATCCGGGACTAGCGGGCTTAATTCCACAGATACGCAGTATTTT
len: 13; v_gene: TRBV6-5; d_gene: TRBD1; abundance: NA; j_gene: TRBJ1-2; CDR3aa: CASSKQGARGYTF; CDR3nt: TGTGCCAGCAGTAAACAGGGGGCTCGGGGCTACACCTTC
len: 17; v_gene: TRBV5-1; d_gene: TRBD2; abundance: NA; j_gene: TRBJ2-3; CDR3aa: CASSLPTSGGDRDTQYF; CDR3nt: TGCGCCAGCAGCTTGCCGACTAGCGGGGGGGACCGAGATACGCAGTATTTT
len: 14; v_gene: TRBV5-1; d_gene: TRBD2; abundance: NA; j_gene: TRBJ2-3; CDR3aa: CASRSSGGTDTQYF; CDR3nt: TGCGCCAGCAGAAGTAGCGGGGGCACAGATACGCAGTATTTT
len: 15; v_gene: TRBV12-5; d_gene: NA; abundance: NA; j_gene: TRBJ2-1; CDR3aa: CASGLVDGGRGEQFF; CDR3nt: TGTGCTAGTGGTTTGGTAGACGGGGGGCGCGGGGAGCAGTTCTTC
len: 17; v_gene: TRBV7-6; d_gene: TRBD1; abundance: NA; j_gene: TRBJ2-5; CDR3aa: CASSLLGTGGYQETQYF; CDR3nt: TGTGCCAGCAGCTTATTAGGCACAGGGGGGTACCAAGAGACCCAGTACTTC
len: 15; v_gene: TRBV30; d_gene: TRBD2; abundance: NA; j_gene: TRBJ2-3; CDR3aa: CAWSSGTSATDTQYF; CDR3nt: TGTGCCTGGAGTTCCGGGACTAGCGCTACAGATACGCAGTATTTT
len: 17; v_gene: TRBV19; d_gene: TRBD1; abundance: NA; j_gene: TRBJ1-3; CDR3aa: CASRPTGGAPGGNTIYF; CDR3nt: TGTGCCAGTAGGCCGACAGGGGGCGCGCCCGGAGGAAACACCATATATTTT
len: 11; v_gene: TRBV25-1; d_gene: NA; abundance: few; j_gene: TRBJ1-4; CDR3aa: CASSPFEKLFF; CDR3nt: TGTGCCAGCAGCCCGTTTGAAAAACTGTTTTTT
len: 16; v_gene: TRBV6-1; d_gene: NA; abundance: once; j_gene: TRBJ1-3; CDR3aa: CASSESTVLAGNTIYF; CDR3nt: TGTGCCAGCAGTGAATCGACAGTGTTGGCTGGAAACACCATATATTTT
len: 15; v_gene: TRBV6-5; d_gene: NA; abundance: NA; j_gene: TRBJ1-1; CDR3aa: CASSYSPQGHTEAFF; CDR3nt: TGTGCCAGCAGTTACTCCCCCCAGGGTCACACTGAAGCTTTCTTT
len: 12; v_gene: TRBV5-1; d_gene: NA; abundance: NA; j_gene: TRBJ1-2; CDR3aa: CASSAGTYGYTF; CDR3nt: TGCGCCAGCAGCGCGGGGACTTATGGCTACACCTTC
len: 20; v_gene: TRBV15; d_gene: TRBD2; abundance: NA; j_gene: TRBJ2-7; CDR3aa: CATSRDSATSGRASSYEQYF; CDR3nt: TGTGCCACCAGCAGAGATTCCGCGACTAGCGGGAGGGCCTCTTCCTACGAGCAGTACTTC
len: 15; v_gene: TRBV7-9; d_gene: TRBD1; abundance: NA; j_gene: TRBJ2-5; CDR3aa: CASSLGQGLSGTQYF; CDR3nt: TGTGCCAGCAGCCTAGGACAGGGTTTGAGCGGGACCCAGTACTTC
len: 15; v_gene: TRBV7-9; d_gene: NA; abundance: NA; j_gene: TRBJ1-1; CDR3aa: CASSARTVTNTEAFF; CDR3nt: TGTGCCAGCAGCGCCCGGACAGTGACGAACACTGAAGCTTTCTTT
len: 14; v_gene: TRBV5-7; d_gene: NA; abundance: NA; j_gene: TRBJ2-5; CDR3aa: CASSLVTMKRTQYF; CDR3nt: TGTGCCAGCAGCTTGGTAACTATGAAGAGGACCCAGTACTTC
len: 15; v_gene: TRBV7-8; d_gene: NA; abundance: NA; j_gene: TRBJ1-4; CDR3aa: CASSPRRATNEKLFF; CDR3nt: TGTGCCAGCAGCCCCCGACGGGCAACTAATGAAAAACTGTTTTTT
len: 15; v_gene: TRBV2; d_gene: NA; abundance: NA; j_gene: TRBJ1-1; CDR3aa: CASSLEGSRNTEAFF; CDR3nt: TGTGCCAGCAGCTTAGAGGGCAGCAGGAACACTGAAGCTTTCTTT
len: 15; v_gene: TRBV5-1; d_gene: NA; abundance: NA; j_gene: TRBJ2-3; CDR3aa: CASGGSPSFTDTQYF; CDR3nt: TGCGCCAGCGGGGGGTCTCCGAGCTTCACAGATACGCAGTATTTT
len: 16; v_gene: TRBV27; d_gene: NA; abundance: medium-sized; j_gene: TRBJ2-1; CDR3aa: CASSRPDRFSYNEQFF; CDR3nt: TGTGCCAGCAGCCGACCCGACAGATTCTCCTACAATGAGCAGTTCTTC
len: 12; v_gene: TRBV5-1; d_gene: NA; abundance: few; j_gene: TRBJ2-5; CDR3aa: CASSLAVETQYF; CDR3nt: TGCGCCAGCAGCTTGGCTGTTGAGACCCAGTACTTC
len: 13; v_gene: TRBV19; d_gene: TRBD1; abundance: NA; j_gene: TRBJ2-4; CDR3aa: CATWDRSKNIQYF; CDR3nt: TGTGCCACCTGGGACAGGAGCAAAAACATTCAGTACTTC
len: 14; v_gene: TRBV14; d_gene: TRBD1; abundance: NA; j_gene: TRBJ1-2; CDR3aa: CASSQRGQSYGYTF; CDR3nt: TGTGCCAGCAGCCAGCGGGGACAGTCCTATGGCTACACCTTC
len: 15; v_gene: TRBV14; d_gene: TRBD1; abundance: NA; j_gene: TRBJ1-1; CDR3aa: CASSNPTGIHTEAFF; CDR3nt: TGTGCCAGCAGCAACCCGACAGGGATCCACACTGAAGCTTTCTTT